This TCR beta chain is drawn from a study of early T cells in non-severe SARS-CoV-2 infection. The wider study: Chains were unpaired, as sequencing was done on bulk RNA from unsorted whole blood. Study conclusions and caveats: VDJdb matching favored anti-spike CD8 responses, missing private and CD4 specificities.

There are many counts of this clonotype. Antigen: not known. The CDR3 is 15 residues long. Trimming took 4 bases from V and 2 from J, leaving 12 bases between them. The germline gives CDR1 MNHEY, CDR2 SMNVEV (reference sequence). Each cDNA molecule carried a unique molecular identifier. MiXCR, run by TCRdb on the 5' RACE reads, gives a single entry per CDR3 protein. The table lists more than 25,000 distinct CDR3 sequences, about 4.6% of them singletons, with about an eighth in the top ten. This TCR was sampled from an adult who was a healthcare worker with PCR-confirmed SARS-CoV-2 infection or an uninfected control (not recorded which). The sequenced material came from whole blood. V and J are TRBV27 and TRBJ2-1; D possibly corresponds to TRBD2 (6 bases). CDR3 loop: CASSSRTGAYNEQFF. For the CDR3, the DNA is TGTGCCAGCAGTTCCAGGACGGGAGCCTACAATGAGCAGTTCTTC.